The 24 T cell receptor beta chains listed next were all sequenced from one sample in a study of T-cell memory formation after mild COVID-19. TCRdb itself ran the 5' RACE reads through MiXCR, one entry per CDR3 protein. This table has approximately 400,000 distinct CDR3 sequences, 24% appearing once. Sequencing was done on a sample of PBMCs or a T cell subset sorted from them (not recorded which). These receptors all come from an adult woman who had mild COVID-19 (a few samples of this study predate the infection). Cell type and time point are not known.

The sample holds many counts of this clonotype. The chain combines TRBV6-6 with TRBJ2-7; D gene unclear. Trimming removed 2 bases from V and 6 bases from J, with 11 bases in between. The CDR3 runs to 13 residues. Germline CDR1 and CDR2: MNHNY and SVGAGI (reference sequence). CDR3 loop: CASSYDFRFEQYF. In DNA form, the CDR3 reads TGTGCCAGCAGTTACGACTTCAGGTTCGAGCAGTACTTC.

In its sample, this clonotype was seen a few times. The rearrangement joins TRBV20-1 to TRBJ2-1; maybe TRBD2 (5 bases). The germline CDR1 and CDR2 sequences are DFQATT and SNEGSKA (reference sequence). Trimming cost V 8 bases and J 9 bases, with 14 bases left between them. The length of the CDR3 is 11 residues. CDR3 sequence reads: CSKGPGGEQFF. CDR3 nucleotide sequence: TGCAGTAAAGGTCCTGGAGGTGAGCAGTTCTTC.

For this clonotype: This sequence may be a read error, since a much larger clone differs from it by one base. The chain is built from TRBV6-2 or TRBV6-3 and TRBJ2-1; 13 bases fit TRBD2. The CDR3 runs to 15 residues. Germline CDR1 reads MNHEY; CDR2 reads SVGEGT. The junction had 7 bases not matched to a gene; V was cut back by 6 bases and J by 8 bases. The CDR3 DNA follows: TGTGCCAGCAGCCACGGGACTAGCGGGATGGATGAGCAGTTCTTC. It is translated as CASSHGTSGMDEQFF.

Ten or more counts support this clonotype. This chain joins TRBV7-9 and TRBJ2-7; D remains unclear. The CDR3 runs to 12 residues. V was shortened by 4 bases and J by 0 bases, with 4 bases between the two germline ends. Germline V gene sequence: CDR1 SEHNR, CDR2 FQNEAQ (reference sequence). The CDR3 spells CASSSNSYEQYF. In nucleotides, the CDR3 is TGTGCCAGCAGCTCCAACTCCTACGAGCAGTACTTC.

The chain couples TRBV10-3 to TRBJ1-1; D is uncertain. CDR1 is ENHRY and CDR2 is SYGVKD in the germline V gene. This CDR3 has 15 residues. Trimming took 4 bases from V and 5 from J, leaving 17 bases between them. In DNA form, the CDR3 reads TGTGCCATCAGTGCGTCTTGGTTTTCGGGAACTGAAGCTTTCTTT. Its protein is CAISASWFSGTEAFF.

V gene TRBV7-2 combines with J gene TRBJ1-1; no clear D. The CDR3 spans 14 residues. Germline V gene sequence: CDR1 SGHTA, CDR2 FQGNSA. V was trimmed by 6 bases and J by 6 bases, leaving 17 bases between them. CDR3 region: CASRFGPVYAEAFF. The CDR3 nucleotides are TGTGCCAGCAGGTTCGGTCCCGTATACGCTGAAGCTTTCTTT.

This clonotype was counted only a few times. V is TRBV28 and J is TRBJ2-5, with D maybe TRBD2 (6 bases). CDR3 length equals 14 residues. V was shortened by 3 bases and J by 2 bases, with 10 bases between the two germline ends. Germline CDR1 reads MDHEN; CDR2 reads SYDVKM. CDR3: CASSFNGGQETQYF. CDR3 coding DNA: TGTGCCAGCAGTTTTAATGGGGGGCAAGAGACCCAGTACTTC.

The rearrangement uses TRBV7-8 and TRBJ2-4; D is undetermined. V lost 1 base, J lost 6 bases, and 10 bases lay in between. The CDR3 covers 14 residues. Per the germline V gene, CDR1 is SGHVS and CDR2 is FQNEAQ. The CDR3 nucleotides are TGTGCCAGCAGCTTAGGGGGTGACGTAAACATTCAGTACTTC. As protein: CASSLGGDVNIQYF.

V and J are TRBV7-6 and TRBJ2-3; tentatively, D is TRBD2 (5 bases). Germline V gene data show CDR1 as SGHVS and CDR2 as FNYEAQ. V was shortened by 3 bases and J by 4 bases, with 8 bases between the two germline ends. The CDR3 is 13 residues long. The CDR3 DNA reads as TGTGCCAGCAGCTTCGGGGATTCAGATACGCAGTATTTT. It encodes CASSFGDSDTQYF.

This clonotype was picked up a small number of times. The CDR3 coding sequence is TGTGCCAGCTCACCACCGGACAGGGCCCAAATCCACGAGCAGTACTTC. Its protein product is CASSPPDRAQIHEQYF. This chain links TRBV18 with TRBJ2-7; 8 bases match TRBD1. V was clipped by 0 bases and J by 5 bases; unmatched bases: 9. Germline V CDR1 and CDR2: KGHSH, LQKENI. This CDR3 is 16 amino acids long.

This clonotype occurred many times. The rearrangement links TRBV5-6 to TRBJ2-4, with a tentative D call TRBD2 (6 bases). Per germline, CDR1 SGHDT and CDR2 YYEEEE. With 5 bases removed from V and 7 bases from J, the gap between germline ends came to 13 bases. There are 13 residues in the CDR3. In nucleotides, the CDR3 is TGTGCCAGCAGTCCTGCGGGATGGAACATTCAGTACTTC. Protein sequence: CASSPAGWNIQYF. Together with reference TRBV5-6 and TRBJ2-4, the CDR3 gives the full variable domain: DAGVTQSPTHLIKTRGQQVTLRCSPKSGHDTVSWYQQALGQGPQFIFQYYEEEERQRGNFPDRFSGHQFPNYSSELNVNALLLGDSALYLCASSPAGWNIQYFGAGTRLSVL.

This clonotype was counted ten times or more. V usage is TRBV7-2 and J usage is TRBJ2-7, with D possibly being TRBD2 (6 bases). CDR1 and CDR2 from the germline V gene are SGHTA and FQGNSA. V was clipped by 8 bases and J by 3 bases, with 14 bases between them. This CDR3 has 13 residues. The CDR3 is CASARGTFYEQYF. CDR3 DNA: TGTGCCAGCGCTCGCGGGACTTTCTACGAGCAGTACTTC.

Only a few counts were recorded for this clonotype. The chain recombines TRBV6-1 with TRBJ1-3; D possibly corresponds to TRBD1 (6 bases). V was cut by 3 bases and J by 2 bases, with 14 bases left in between. The CDR3 has 16 amino acids. CDR1 MNHNS and CDR2 SASEGT come from the germline V gene. The CDR3 reads CASSEKGQGTGNTIYF. The CDR3 nucleotides read TGTGCCAGCAGTGAGAAGGGACAAGGGACTGGAAACACCATATATTTT.

The chain uses TRBV7-8 and TRBJ2-5, with TRBD2 as a possible D gene (6 bases). Germline CDR1 SGHVS, CDR2 FQNEAQ. CDR3 length: 16 amino acids. V was shortened by 4 bases and J by 4 bases, with 19 bases between the two germline ends. CDR3 bases: TGTGCCAGCAGCTCCGTGATCGGCCGGGGGAGAGAGACCCAGTACTTC. Protein product: CASSSVIGRGRETQYF.

This clonotype was detected a few times. The genes are TRBV7-6 and TRBJ1-1; the D gene is possibly TRBD1 (5 bases). V lost 5 bases to trimming and J lost 1 base, with 14 bases between them. Germline assignment: CDR1 SGHVS and CDR2 FNYEAQ. This CDR3 has 15 amino acids. CDR3 loop: CASSPPPRGNTEAFF. In DNA, the CDR3 is TGTGCCAGCAGCCCACCCCCTAGGGGGAACACTGAAGCTTTCTTT.

This sequence joins TRBV3-1 and TRBJ1-1; D call uncertain. V was shortened by 4 bases and J by 2 bases, with 11 bases between the two germline ends. The CDR3 is 14 residues long. Germline loops: CDR1 LGHDT, CDR2 YNNKEL (reference sequence). CDR3 nucleotides: TGTGCCAGCAGCCTCGCAACGGTTAACACTGAAGCTTTCTTT. The encoded protein is CASSLATVNTEAFF.

J is TRBJ1-2 and V is TRBV2, with 7 nucleotides matching TRBD1. With V trimmed by 6 bases and J by 3 bases, 7 bases remained unmatched. Germline V CDR1 and CDR2: SNHLY, FYNNEI. This CDR3 is built from 14 residues. The CDR3 DNA sequence: TGTGCCAGCAGCTCCCAGGGGGTCGACTATGGCTACACCTTC. This codes for CASSSQGVDYGYTF.

This clonotype was counted between two and nine times. V is TRBV2 and J is TRBJ2-3; D unclear. Germline-derived CDR1 and CDR2 are SNHLY and FYNNEI. Trimming cost V 7 bases and J 1 base, with 9 bases left between them. The CDR3 has 13 residues. The CDR3 region has the DNA TGTGCCAGCACTGGGTCCGGCACAGATACGCAGTATTTT. Translating it yields CASTGSGTDTQYF.

This chain joins TRBV15 and TRBJ1-5; D call uncertain. This CDR3 is 15 amino acids long. The germline V gene encodes CDR1 LNHNV and CDR2 YYDKDF (reference sequence). Trimming removed 0 bases at V and 1 base at J, with 7 bases between. CDR3 in DNA: TGTGCCACCAGCAGAGATCCGGGAAGCAATCAGCCCCAGCATTTT. Translating it yields CATSRDPGSNQPQHF.

The chain uses TRBV9 and TRBJ2-3; 7 nucleotides agree with TRBD2. The trim removed 1 base at V and 4 bases at J, leaving 6 bases unmatched. Per germline, CDR1 SGDLS and CDR2 YYNGEE. This CDR3 comprises 15 residues. CDR3 sequence: CASSVQGTMADTQYF. For the CDR3, the DNA is TGTGCCAGCAGCGTACAAGGGACTATGGCAGATACGCAGTATTTT.

This clonotype was seen more than once but under ten times. This rearrangement joins TRBV7-9 to TRBJ2-3; TRBD2 matches at 8 bases. Trimming removed 5 bases from V and 1 base from J; junction bases left unmatched: 11. The CDR3 covers 17 residues. Germline CDR1 reads SEHNR; CDR2 reads FQNEAQ (reference sequence). The CDR3 DNA reads as TGTGCCAGCAGCCCCCTAGAGCGGGAGCGAGGCACAGATACGCAGTATTTT. It encodes CASSPLERERGTDTQYF. Filled out from reference TRBV7-9 and TRBJ2-3, the complete variable domain reads DTGVSQNPRHKITKRGQNVTFRCDPISEHNRLYWYRQTLGQGPEFLTYFQNEAQLEKSRLLSDRFSAERPKGSFSTLEIQRTEQGDSAMYLCASSPLERERGTDTQYFGPGTRLTVL.

V usage is TRBV10-3 and J usage is TRBJ2-7; 8 bases fit TRBD1. V was pared by 10 bases and J by 1 base, with 9 bases of the junction left unmatched. This CDR3 has 14 amino acids. Germline loops: CDR1 ENHRY, CDR2 SYGVKD. CDR3: CATAPWTGSYEQYF. CDR3 nucleotide sequence: TGTGCCACGGCTCCCTGGACAGGGTCCTACGAGCAGTACTTC.

A few counts support this clonotype. The gene calls are TRBV20-1 and TRBJ1-1, with 7 bases fitting TRBD1. The CDR3 is 14 residues long. The germline gives CDR1 DFQATT, CDR2 SNEGSKA (reference sequence). Unmatched junction bases numbered 3, after V lost 0 bases and J lost 2 bases. CDR3 sequence: CSARDGTDNTEAFF. The DNA of the CDR3 is TGCAGTGCTAGAGACGGGACAGATAACACTGAAGCTTTCTTT.

This clonotype was detected only a few times. V and J are TRBV20-1 and TRBJ1-5, with D perhaps TRBD1 (5 bases). CDR3 length: 14 amino acids. The germline V gene encodes CDR1 DFQATT and CDR2 SNEGSKA (reference sequence). The V gene lost 5 bases and the J gene lost 7 bases, with 18 bases spanning the gap. The CDR3 nucleotides read TGCAGTGCTGGGGGGGGGATCCCTCAACAGCCCCAGCATTTT. This translates into CSAGGGIPQQPQHF.